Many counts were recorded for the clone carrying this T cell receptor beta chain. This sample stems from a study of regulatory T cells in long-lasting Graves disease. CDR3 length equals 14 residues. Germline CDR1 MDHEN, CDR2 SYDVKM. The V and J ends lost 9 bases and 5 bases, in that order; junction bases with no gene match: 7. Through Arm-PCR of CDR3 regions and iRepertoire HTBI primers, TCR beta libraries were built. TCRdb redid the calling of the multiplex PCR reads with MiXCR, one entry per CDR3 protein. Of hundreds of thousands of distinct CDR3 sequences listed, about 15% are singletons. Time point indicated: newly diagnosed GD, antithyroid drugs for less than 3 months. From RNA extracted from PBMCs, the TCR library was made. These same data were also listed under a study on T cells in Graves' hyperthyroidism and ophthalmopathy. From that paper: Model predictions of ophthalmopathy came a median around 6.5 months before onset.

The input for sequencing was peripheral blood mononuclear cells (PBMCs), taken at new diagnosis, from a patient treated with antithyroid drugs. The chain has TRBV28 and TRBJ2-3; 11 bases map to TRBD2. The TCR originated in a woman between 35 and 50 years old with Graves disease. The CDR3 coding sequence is TGTGCCAGTATAGCGGGAGGGTCAATAGATACGCAGTATTTT. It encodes CASIAGGSIDTQYF. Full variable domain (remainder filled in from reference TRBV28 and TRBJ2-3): DVKVTQSSRYLVKRTGEKVFLECVQDMDHENMFWYRQDPGLGLRLIYFSYDVKMKEKGDIPEGYSVSREKKERFSLILESASTNQTSMYLCASIAGGSIDTQYFGPGTRLTVL.